These 2 T cell receptor beta chains were sequenced from one sample in a study of T cell responses to AZD1222 COVID-19 vaccine. TCRdb keeps only in-frame clones here, not all; method: immunoSEQ multiplex PCR. The sample has roughly 70,000 clones; 79% are singletons. Sequencing used peripheral blood, obtained on day 0 of MenACWY control vaccination. The receptors stem from an adult in good health.

The chain recombines TRBV6-2 or TRBV6-3 with TRBJ1-5; perhaps TRBD1 as D (6 bases). This CDR3 spans 15 amino acids. Deletions cut 5 bases from V and 3 bases from J, with 14 bases between. Germline CDR1 and CDR2: MNHEY and SVGEGT. This CDR3 is CASSTLAGVNQPQHF. DNA of the CDR3: TGTGCCAGCAGTACCCTCGCAGGGGTCAATCAGCCCCAGCATTTT.

In this sample, this clone turned up many times. Other DNA sequences in the sample encode the same CDR3. V is TRBV7-8 and J is TRBJ1-1; no definite D call. V was shortened by 1 base and J by 1 base, with 4 bases between the two germline ends. The CDR3 sequence is 13 residues long. Per germline, CDR1 SGHVS and CDR2 FQNEAQ. The CDR3 coding sequence is TGTGCCAGCAGCTTAGGGAGGAACACTGAAGCTTTCTTT. Protein product: CASSLGRNTEAFF.